Sequencing of this T cell receptor beta chain was carried out in a study of T cells after yellow fever vaccination. Study-wide results and limits: The appearance of a small share of clonotypes in both CD4 and CD8 compartments was observed.

The TCR cDNA carried a universal primer site and UMIs from 5'RACE template switching. TCRdb re-called the 5' RACE reads with MiXCR, one entry per CDR3 protein. The sample lists approximately 61,000 distinct CDR3 sequences, approximately 7.7% seen once, with about 40% in the top ten. Per the germline V gene, CDR1 is DFQATT and CDR2 is SNEGSKA (reference sequence). The ends were cut back, 4 bases at V and 1 base at J, with 12 bases in the middle. This CDR3 spans 14 amino acids. In the case of this clonotype: The antigen remains undetermined.

The sample was CD8+ T cells sorted from PBMCs, taken on the day of the first yellow fever vaccination. This receptor was identified in a man aged 18 to 30 who received the YFV17D yellow fever vaccine. The chain employs TRBV20-1 and TRBJ2-3; a possible D gene is TRBD1 (6 bases). CDR3 bases: TGCAGTGCTACTAGGGGGTTTCGCACAGATACGCAGTATTTT. Its protein is CSATRGFRTDTQYF.